These 30 T cell receptor beta chains came from one sample sequenced in a study of post-analysis software for immune sequencing data. General study results and limits: Controls had lower frequencies than patients of roughly five TRBV segments, which included TRBV5-6, TRBV5-1 and TRBV20-1.

Their antigen targets remain unknown. Libraries were made from TCR beta cDNA, and they carried unique molecular identifiers. TCRdb fed the PCR reads into MiXCR, producing one record per CDR3 protein. The table shows about 620,000 distinct CDR3 sequences, with 44% occurring only once. What was sequenced was blood. The receptors come from a girl aged 5-17 years with multiple sclerosis.

This chain uses TRBV9 with TRBJ2-5, with 13 bases matching TRBD2. From germline, CDR1 is SGDLS and CDR2 YYNGEE. The trim removed 0 bases at V and 5 bases at J, leaving 10 bases unmatched. The CDR3 totals 18 residues. CDR3 nucleotide sequence: TGTGCCAGCAGCGTAGCTCTAGGACTAGCGGGAGCGAGGGAGACCCAGTACTTC. It translates to CASSVALGLAGARETQYF.

The chain is built from TRBV2 and TRBJ2-3; D might be TRBD2 (6 bases). CDR3 length: 16 amino acids. Germline lookup yields CDR1 SNHLY and CDR2 FYNNEI. Trimming left V 7 bases short and J 2 bases short, with 19 bases between. The CDR3 loop is CASTGGDHSFTDTQYF. The CDR3 DNA follows: TGTGCCAGCACCGGCGGGGACCACTCATTCACAGATACGCAGTATTTT. The full variable domain, with the rest looked up from reference TRBV2 and TRBJ2-3, is EPEVTQTPSHQVTQMGQEVILRCVPISNHLYFYWYRQILGQKVEFLVSFYNNEISEKSEIFDDQFSVERPDGSNFTLKIRSTKLEDSAMYFCASTGGDHSFTDTQYFGPGTRLTVL.

The chain links TRBV20-1 to TRBJ2-7; D call uncertain. Trimming shortened V by 4 bases and J by 2 bases, and 12 bases separated the two germline ends. The CDR3 covers 13 residues. Germline CDR1 is DFQATT and CDR2 is SNEGSKA (reference sequence). In nucleotides, the CDR3 is TGCAGTGCTACCCCCTCCAGGACCTACGAGCAGTACTTC. It specifies CSATPSRTYEQYF.

This clonotype occurred a few times. A read error may account for a junction end that differs from germline. This chain uses TRBV15 with TRBJ1-5, with D hard to call. The germline V gene encodes CDR1 LNHNV and CDR2 YYDKDF (reference sequence). This CDR3 has 12 amino acids. The DNA of the CDR3 is TGTGCCGCCAGCAGAGGGAATCAGCCCCAGCATTTT. Amino acids: CAASRGNQPQHF.

This clonotype showed up just a few times. J is TRBJ1-1 and V is TRBV6-4; 9 nucleotides line up with TRBD1. CDR3 length: 14 amino acids. The trim removed 6 bases at V and 4 bases at J, leaving 6 bases unmatched. Germline lookup yields CDR1 MRHNA and CDR2 SNTAGT. The CDR3 loop reads CASSVGQGSTEAFF. CDR3 coding DNA: TGTGCCAGCAGCGTGGGACAGGGCTCCACTGAAGCTTTCTTT.

This chain connects TRBV6-5 to TRBJ2-7, with a possible D match to TRBD2 (6 bases). This CDR3 is 13 amino acids long. Germline CDR1 MNHEY, CDR2 SVGAGI. Between the trimmed V and J ends, which lost 6 bases and 6 bases, there was a span of 15 bases. CDR3 nucleotide sequence: TGTGCCAGCAGCCTACCCCAGGGAGGCGAGCAGTACTTC. It yields the protein CASSLPQGGEQYF.

This clonotype was counted only a few times. The chain is built from TRBV12-3 or TRBV12-4 and TRBJ1-5; TRBD1 might be the D (6 bases). V lost 6 bases and J 0 bases, leaving 12 bases between the germline ends. This CDR3 has 15 amino acids. DNA of the CDR3: TGTGCCAGCAGCAAGACAGGCCATAGCAATCAGCCCCAGCATTTT. Residues: CASSKTGHSNQPQHF.

This clonotype was observed a handful of times. The V call is TRBV20-1, the J call TRBJ2-7; D is unresolved. Germline V gene sequence: CDR1 DFQATT, CDR2 SNEGSKA (reference sequence). Trimming took off 3 bases at V and 2 bases at J, with 11 bases between the two ends. There are 13 residues in the CDR3. The CDR3: CSARRLEPYEQYF. Here the CDR3 DNA reads TGCAGTGCTAGGCGGCTAGAACCCTACGAGCAGTACTTC.

The chain employs TRBV5-1 and TRBJ1-1; D is uncertain. Germline V lookup: CDR1 SGHRS, CDR2 YFSETQ. This CDR3 is 15 amino acids long. V was shortened by 2 bases and J by 5 bases, with 16 bases between the two germline ends. For the CDR3, the DNA is TGCGCCAGCAGCTTTGCCGGAAAGACGGGGACTGAAGCTTTCTTT. Translation: CASSFAGKTGTEAFF.

This sequence joins TRBV20-1 and TRBJ2-5; 11 bases match TRBD2. The V segment lost 1 base and the J segment 11 bases; nucleotides outside the gene matches: 15. This CDR3 has 16 residues. Germline loops: CDR1 DFQATT, CDR2 SNEGSKA (reference sequence). As DNA, the CDR3 is TGCAGTGCTAGAGCAAACCTAGCGGGGGGCAGCAATGAGCAGTACTTC. It is translated as CSARANLAGGSNEQYF.

This clonotype has only a few counts. The V gene is TRBV6-1, the J gene TRBJ2-1; tentatively, D is TRBD1 or TRBD2 (5 bases each). CDR1 is MNHNS, CDR2 SASEGT, per germline. The ends were cut back, 2 bases at V and 4 bases at J, with 18 bases in the middle. The CDR3 is 17 amino acids. CDR3 DNA sequence: TGTGCCAGCAGTGAACTCGGGACGACCTTGCGGTACAATGAGCAGTTCTTC. This sequence encodes CASSELGTTLRYNEQFF.

This clonotype occurred a few times. The rearrangement joins TRBV7-2 to TRBJ1-1; the D gene is possibly TRBD1 (6 bases). This CDR3 has 16 amino acids. V lost 6 bases, J lost 5 bases, and 22 bases lay in between. The germline gives CDR1 SGHTA, CDR2 FQGNSA. CDR3 sequence reads: CASRLSGGGWATEAFF. CDR3 DNA sequence: TGTGCCAGCAGACTAAGCGGCGGGGGCTGGGCGACTGAAGCTTTCTTT.

This clonotype was counted once. This chain joins TRBV7-9 and TRBJ1-2, with 7 bases matching TRBD1. Germline V lookup: CDR1 SEHNR, CDR2 FQNEAQ (reference sequence). The CDR3 length is 16 residues. V trimming: 4 bases; J trimming: 7 bases; junction bases outside the gene matches: 15. CDR3 sequence: CASSSVRSQGVSGYTF. CDR3 in DNA: TGTGCCAGCAGCTCCGTAAGGTCCCAGGGGGTTTCTGGCTACACCTTC.

A few counts support this clonotype. The rearrangement joins TRBV12-3 or TRBV12-4 to TRBJ2-7, with D perhaps matching TRBD1 (5 bases). Trimming pared 9 bases from V and 3 bases from J, leaving 15 bases between. The CDR3 length is 13 residues. The CDR3 DNA reads as TGTGCCAGTGGTTTTAGGGGCGTCTACGAGCAGTACTTC. Amino acid sequence: CASGFRGVYEQYF.

V is TRBV3-1 and J is TRBJ2-2; 10 positions agree with TRBD2. The CDR3 extends over 15 amino acids. V was clipped by 4 bases and J by 1 base; unmatched bases: 0. Per germline, CDR1 LGHDT and CDR2 YNNKEL (reference sequence). The CDR3 is CASSPSGRNTGELFF. Here the CDR3 DNA reads TGTGCCAGCAGCCCTAGCGGGAGGAACACCGGGGAGCTGTTTTTT.

V gene TRBV11-2 combines with J gene TRBJ2-5, with D possibly being TRBD1 (6 bases). Per germline, CDR1 SGHAT and CDR2 FQNNGV. The CDR3 has 15 amino acids. Trimming cost V 5 bases and J 7 bases, with 20 bases left between them. The CDR3 sequence is CASSPGWTVGGTQYF. Written as DNA, the CDR3 is TGTGCCAGCAGCCCCGGTTGGACAGTAGGGGGGACCCAGTACTTC.

In this sample, this clonotype turned up a few times. The chain couples TRBV5-1 to TRBJ2-5; no definite D call. CDR1 and CDR2 from the germline V gene are SGHRS and YFSETQ. The germline V and J ends were trimmed by 5 bases and 7 bases, with 27 bases remaining between them. This CDR3 is 17 amino acids long. This CDR3 is CASRLATKGGGLGTQYF. CDR3 nucleotide sequence: TGCGCCAGCAGGCTCGCCACGAAAGGCGGCGGTTTGGGGACCCAGTACTTC.

This CDR3 is CASSPDGSTEAFF. The CDR3 bases are TGTGCCAGCAGCCCCGACGGGAGCACTGAAGCTTTCTTT. This rearrangement joins TRBV6-5 to TRBJ1-1; no firm D call. Germline lookup yields CDR1 MNHEY and CDR2 SVGAGI. This CDR3 has 13 amino acids. Trimming pared 6 bases from V and 4 bases from J, leaving 12 bases between.

V and J are TRBV5-1 and TRBJ2-3; 8 nucleotides agree with TRBD1. From germline, CDR1 is SGHRS and CDR2 YFSETQ. The CDR3 extends over 14 amino acids. After removal of 4 bases from V and 4 bases from J, the junction contained 5 bases not matched to a gene. The DNA of the CDR3 is TGCGCCAGCAGCATCGGACAGGGACCAGATACGCAGTATTTT. As protein: CASSIGQGPDTQYF.

The rearrangement uses TRBV6-5 and TRBJ2-4; the D is unclear. The V gene lost 6 bases and the J gene lost 9 bases, with 12 bases spanning the gap. The CDR3 consists of 12 residues. The V gene's germline CDR1 is MNHEY and CDR2 SVGAGI. CDR3 DNA: TGTGCCAGCAGGACTGGGCCTGGCATTCAGTACTTC. It is translated as CASRTGPGIQYF.

The V gene is TRBV9, the J gene TRBJ2-4; D is perhaps TRBD1 (6 bases). CDR1 and CDR2 (germline): SGDLS, YYNGEE. Trimming took 4 bases from V and 3 from J, leaving 17 bases between them. The CDR3 has 16 residues. The CDR3 DNA sequence: TGTGCCAGCAGCCCCCTAGAGGGGGAAGACAAAAACATTCAGTACTTC. It is translated as CASSPLEGEDKNIQYF.

A few counts support this clonotype. The chain employs TRBV5-1 and TRBJ2-5; 10 bases line up with TRBD1. The CDR3 is 14 residues long. Germline assignment: CDR1 SGHRS and CDR2 YFSETQ. Trimming at V came to 3 bases and at J to 3 bases, leaving 2 bases not matched to a gene. CDR3 in DNA: TGCGCCAGCAGCTCCGGGACAGGGGAAGAGACCCAGTACTTC. This encodes CASSSGTGEETQYF.

V gene TRBV5-1 combines with J gene TRBJ2-2; no firm D call. Per the germline V gene, CDR1 is SGHRS and CDR2 is YFSETQ. Trimming cost V 6 bases and J 8 bases, with 8 bases left between them. This CDR3 region has 11 residues. The DNA for the CDR3 is TGCGCCAGCACCCGGACGGGGGAGCTGTTTTTT. This sequence encodes CASTRTGELFF. Looking up the rest from reference TRBV5-1 and TRBJ2-2 gives the full variable domain: KAGVTQTPRYLIKTRGQQVTLSCSPISGHRSVSWYQQTPGQGLQFLFEYFSETQRNKGNFPGRFSGRQFSNSRSEMNVSTLELGDSALYLCASTRTGELFFGEGSRLTVL.

The V call is TRBV7-2, the J call TRBJ2-1, with D uncertain. From germline, CDR1 is SGHTA and CDR2 FQGNSA. This CDR3 is 16 amino acids long. Trimming took 7 bases from V and 0 from J, leaving 16 bases between them. In DNA, the CDR3 is TGTGCCAGCACCCAAACTCCAGGATTCTCCTACAATGAGCAGTTCTTC. It is translated as CASTQTPGFSYNEQFF. The full variable domain, rest sourced from reference TRBV7-2 and TRBJ2-1, is GAGVSQSPSNKVTEKGKDVELRCDPISGHTALYWYRQSLGQGLEFLIYFQGNSAPDKSGLPSDRFSAERTGGSVSTLTIQRTQQEDSAVYLCASTQTPGFSYNEQFFGPGTRLTVL.

The chain uses TRBV2 and TRBJ2-1, with a possible D match to TRBD2 (6 bases). V shed 10 bases and J shed 0 bases, with 25 bases lying between them. This CDR3 region has 18 residues. The germline gives CDR1 SNHLY, CDR2 FYNNEI. The CDR3 DNA reads as TGTGCCACACTAGCCGGACGGGGTGCATTCCTCTCCTACAATGAGCAGTTCTTC. Its translation is CATLAGRGAFLSYNEQFF.

This clonotype was observed a single time. The V and J genes are TRBV7-6 and TRBJ1-1, with a possible D match to TRBD1 (6 bases). The germline CDR1 and CDR2 sequences are SGHVS and FNYEAQ. Trimming took off 5 bases at V and 1 base at J, with 11 bases between the two ends. The length of the CDR3 is 14 residues. CDR3 in amino acids: CASSRWTENTEAFF. In DNA, the CDR3 is TGTGCCAGCAGCCGATGGACAGAGAACACTGAAGCTTTCTTT. The variable domain in full, with the rest retrieved from reference TRBV7-6 and TRBJ1-1, is GAGVSQSPRYKVTKRGQDVALRCDPISGHVSLYWYRQALGQGPEFLTYFNYEAQQDKSGLPNDRFSAERPEGSISTLTIQRTEQRDSAMYRCASSRWTENTEAFFGQGTRLTVV.

The chain links TRBV5-1 to TRBJ2-1, with 11 bases matching TRBD1. The CDR3 runs to 16 residues. Germline CDR1 SGHRS, CDR2 YFSETQ. J gave up 1 base and V 4 bases, and 4 bases lay outside the gene matches. CDR3 in DNA: TGCGCCAGCAGCAGGGGACAGGGGGTTTCCTACAATGAGCAGTTCTTC. Translated: CASSRGQGVSYNEQFF.

A few counts support this clonotype. The rearrangement uses TRBV9 and TRBJ1-5; D gene uncertain. CDR1 is SGDLS, CDR2 YYNGEE, per germline. This CDR3 is built from 14 residues. Trimming cost V 2 bases and J 6 bases, with 12 bases left between them. The CDR3 DNA reads as TGTGCCAGCAGCGTCCGGGTAGATGGTCAGCCCCAGCATTTT. This translates into CASSVRVDGQPQHF.

This rearrangement joins TRBV27 to TRBJ2-3; D is perhaps TRBD1 (5 bases). V lost 6 bases, J lost 0 bases, and 16 bases lay in between. This CDR3 is 16 amino acids long. Germline V CDR1 and CDR2: MNHEY, SMNVEV (reference sequence). CDR3 nucleotide sequence: TGTGCCAGCAGCCCATCTTCAGGGCCTAGCACAGATACGCAGTATTTT. This sequence encodes CASSPSSGPSTDTQYF.

This clonotype was seen a handful of times. J is TRBJ2-3 and V is TRBV10-2; D is unresolved. Germline CDR1 and CDR2: WSHSY and SAAADI. The V end lost 4 bases, the J end lost 3 bases, and 11 bases lay between the germline ends. The CDR3 consists of 14 residues. The CDR3: CASSVGRLTDTQYF. The CDR3, as DNA: TGCGCCAGCAGTGTCGGGCGGTTAACAGATACGCAGTATTTT.